Shown below are 11 T cell receptor beta chains from a single sample sequenced in a study of CD8+CD57+ T cells in acquired aplastic anemia. TCR beta VDJ and CDR3 profiling used genomic DNA as template. A single record per CDR3 protein comes from TCRdb applying MiXCR to the reads. Here the sample spans 250,000 to 300,000 distinct CDR3 sequences, approximately 55% being singletons. The source material was sorted CD4+, CD8+, or CD8+CD57+ T cells (not recorded which) from PBMCs. The receptor set was obtained from a human donor with severe aplastic anemia or a healthy control (not recorded which).

Ten or more counts support this clonotype. The chain joins TRBV11-3 to TRBJ2-7, with unresolved D. The CDR3 runs to 14 residues. CDR1 and CDR2 (germline): SGHNT, YENEEA. Trimming removed 2 bases from V and 2 bases from J, with 10 bases in between. CDR3 in DNA: TGTGCCAGCAGCTTATCGGGCAACACCTACGAGCAGTACTTC. This translates into CASSLSGNTYEQYF. The variable domain in full, completed from reference TRBV11-3 and TRBJ2-7, reads EAGVVQSPRYKIIEKKQPVAFWCNPISGHNTLYWYLQNLGQGPELLIRYENEEAVDDSQLPKDRFSAERLKGVDSTLKIQPAELGDSAVYLCASSLSGNTYEQYFGPGTRLTVT.

This chain connects TRBV29-1 to TRBJ1-2; a possible D gene is TRBD1 (5 bases). Germline V gene data show CDR1 as SQVTM and CDR2 as ANQGSEA. The CDR3 spans 14 residues. Trimming shortened V by 1 base and J by 0 bases, and 9 bases separated the two germline ends. The CDR3 is CSVEAQGANYGYTF. Written as DNA, the CDR3 is TGCAGCGTTGAAGCCCAGGGAGCTAACTATGGCTACACCTTC.

In its sample, this clonotype was seen many times. The genes are TRBV5-6 and TRBJ2-5; D is ambiguous. Deletions cut 0 bases from V and 5 bases from J, with 11 bases between. The CDR3 is 14 amino acids. The germline V gene encodes CDR1 SGHDT and CDR2 YYEEEE. The CDR3 reads CASSLAGEEETQYF. The CDR3 DNA reads as TGTGCCAGCAGCTTGGCCGGAGAGGAGGAGACCCAGTACTTC.

V and J are TRBV2 and TRBJ1-5; TRBD1 is a possible D gene (5 bases). CDR1 is SNHLY, CDR2 FYNNEI, per germline. The CDR3 consists of 13 residues. Trimming cost V 11 bases and J 6 bases, with 17 bases left between them. The CDR3: CAGRGLGGQPQHF. The CDR3 DNA reads as TGTGCCGGCCGAGGCCTGGGGGGTCAGCCCCAGCATTTT.

This clonotype was found many times. The CDR3: CATSDAPSETQYF. The DNA for the CDR3 is TGTGCCACCAGTGATGCCCCCTCCGAGACCCAGTACTTC. The chain has TRBV24-1 and TRBJ2-5, with D unclear. The V end was cut by 3 bases, the J end by 5 bases, with 9 bases between. CDR1 and CDR2 (germline): KGHDR, SFDVKD. There are 13 residues in the CDR3.

V is TRBV12-3 or TRBV12-4 and J is TRBJ1-1; D is perhaps TRBD1 (6 bases). Trimming cost V 7 bases and J 0 bases, with 15 bases left between them. This CDR3 has 15 residues. The CDR3 bases are TGTGCCAGCACCCCAGGGGCAGGCCTGAACACTGAAGCTTTCTTT. Residues: CASTPGAGLNTEAFF.

DNA for the CDR3: TGCAGTGCAGGAAGTCAACCTTCTGGAAACACCATATATTTT. Amino acids: CSAGSQPSGNTIYF. The chain combines TRBV20-1 with TRBJ1-3; D is uncertain. The V end lost 6 bases, the J end lost 1 base, and 13 bases lay between the germline ends. Germline V gene lookup returns CDR1 DFQATT and CDR2 SNEGSKA (reference sequence). There are 14 residues in the CDR3.

V usage is TRBV10-3 and J usage is TRBJ2-5; maybe TRBD1 (7 bases). The CDR3 sequence is 18 residues long. The germline CDR1 and CDR2 sequences are ENHRY and SYGVKD. V lost 2 bases and J 2 bases, leaving 21 bases between the germline ends. The CDR3 DNA reads TGTGCCATCAGTGAGCCTGCGACAGGGTTGGGGGGTCAAGAGACCCAGTACTTC. It codes for CAISEPATGLGGQETQYF.

J is TRBJ2-3 and V is TRBV5-1; 11 bases line up with TRBD1. With V trimmed by 0 bases and J by 2 bases, 2 bases remained unmatched. The CDR3 extends over 16 amino acids. Germline values: CDR1 SGHRS, CDR2 YFSETQ. The CDR3 DNA is TGCGCCAGCAGCTTGGGGGACAGGGGGTACACAGATACGCAGTATTTT. Its protein product is CASSLGDRGYTDTQYF.

This clonotype occurred a few times. V and J are TRBV10-1 and TRBJ2-7; TRBD1 agrees at 7 bases. The J segment lost 7 bases and the V segment lost 2 bases, leaving 8 bases of the junction unmatched. Germline V CDR1 and CDR2: WNHNN, SYGVQD (reference sequence). The CDR3 consists of 14 residues. The DNA for the CDR3 is TGCGCCAGCAGTGAGCCGACAGGGTGTAGGGAGCAGTACTTC. Its protein product is CASSEPTGCREQYF.

The sample holds many counts of this clonotype. This chain connects TRBV20-1 to TRBJ1-6; tentatively, D is TRBD1 (6 bases). CDR1 is DFQATT and CDR2 is SNEGSKA in the germline V gene (reference sequence). V was cut by 3 bases and J by 6 bases, with 18 bases left in between. This CDR3 is built from 16 residues. The CDR3 is CSASAPPGRGNSPLHF. CDR3 coding DNA: TGCAGTGCTAGTGCCCCCCCAGGCAGGGGTAATTCACCCCTCCACTTT.